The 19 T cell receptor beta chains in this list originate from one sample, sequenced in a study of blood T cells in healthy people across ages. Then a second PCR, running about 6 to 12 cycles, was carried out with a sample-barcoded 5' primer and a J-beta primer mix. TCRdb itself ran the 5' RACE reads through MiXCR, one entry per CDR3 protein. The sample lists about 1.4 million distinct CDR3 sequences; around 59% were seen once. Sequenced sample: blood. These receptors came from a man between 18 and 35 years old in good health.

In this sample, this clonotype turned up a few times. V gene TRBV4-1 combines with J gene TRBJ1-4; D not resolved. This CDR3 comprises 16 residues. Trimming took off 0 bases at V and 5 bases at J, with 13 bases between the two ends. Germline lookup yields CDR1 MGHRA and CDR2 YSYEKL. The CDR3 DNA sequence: TGCGCCAGCAGCCAAGAAGGGTTTATCGGGAATGAAAAACTGTTTTTT. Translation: CASSQEGFIGNEKLFF.

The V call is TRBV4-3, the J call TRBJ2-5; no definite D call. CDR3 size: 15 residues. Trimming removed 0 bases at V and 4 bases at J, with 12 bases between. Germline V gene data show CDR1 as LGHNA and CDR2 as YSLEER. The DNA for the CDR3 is TGCGCCAGCAGCCAAGATCAGTGGCACCTAGAGACCCAGTACTTC. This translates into CASSQDQWHLETQYF.

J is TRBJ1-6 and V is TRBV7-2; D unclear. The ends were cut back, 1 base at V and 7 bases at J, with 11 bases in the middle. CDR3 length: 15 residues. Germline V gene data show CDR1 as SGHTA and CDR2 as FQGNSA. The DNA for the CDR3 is TGTGCCAGCAGCTTAGAGAACACAGTAAATTCACCCCTCCACTTT. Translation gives CASSLENTVNSPLHF. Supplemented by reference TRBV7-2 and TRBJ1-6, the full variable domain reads GAGVSQSPSNKVTEKGKDVELRCDPISGHTALYWYRQSLGQGLEFLIYFQGNSAPDKSGLPSDRFSAERTGGSVSTLTIQRTQQEDSAVYLCASSLENTVNSPLHFGNGTRLTVT.

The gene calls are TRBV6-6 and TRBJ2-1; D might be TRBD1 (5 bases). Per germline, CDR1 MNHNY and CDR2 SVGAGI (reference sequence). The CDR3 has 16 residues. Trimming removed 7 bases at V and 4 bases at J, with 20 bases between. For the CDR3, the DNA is TGTGCCAGCATTTCCATGGACAAAAGCTTGTACAATGAGCAGTTCTTC. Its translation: CASISMDKSLYNEQFF.

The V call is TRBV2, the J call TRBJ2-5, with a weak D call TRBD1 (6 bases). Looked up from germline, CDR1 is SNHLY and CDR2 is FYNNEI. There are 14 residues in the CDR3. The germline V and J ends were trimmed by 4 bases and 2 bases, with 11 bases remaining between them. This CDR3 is CASSVNRVQETQYF. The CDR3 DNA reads TGTGCCAGCAGTGTAAACAGGGTTCAAGAGACCCAGTACTTC.

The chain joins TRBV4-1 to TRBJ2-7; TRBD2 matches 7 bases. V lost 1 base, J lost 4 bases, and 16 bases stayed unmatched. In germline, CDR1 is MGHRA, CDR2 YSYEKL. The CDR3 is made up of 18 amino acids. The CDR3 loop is CASSQVLGPAGNIYEQYF. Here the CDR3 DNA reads TGCGCCAGCAGCCAAGTACTGGGACCAGCGGGGAATATTTACGAGCAGTACTTC.

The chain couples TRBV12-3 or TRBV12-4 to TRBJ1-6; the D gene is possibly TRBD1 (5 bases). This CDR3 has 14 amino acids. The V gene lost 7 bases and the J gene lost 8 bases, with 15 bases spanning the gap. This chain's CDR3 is CASNSWQGDSPLHF. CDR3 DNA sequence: TGTGCCAGCAATTCTTGGCAGGGAGATTCACCCCTCCACTTT.

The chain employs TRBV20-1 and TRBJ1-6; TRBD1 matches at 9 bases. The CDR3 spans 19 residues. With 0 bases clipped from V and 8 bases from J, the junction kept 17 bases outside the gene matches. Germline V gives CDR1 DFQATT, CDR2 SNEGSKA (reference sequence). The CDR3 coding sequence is TGCAGTGCTAGAGATTTGGAGAACAGGGGGCTAATGGGGGATTCACCCCTCCACTTT. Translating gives CSARDLENRGLMGDSPLHF.

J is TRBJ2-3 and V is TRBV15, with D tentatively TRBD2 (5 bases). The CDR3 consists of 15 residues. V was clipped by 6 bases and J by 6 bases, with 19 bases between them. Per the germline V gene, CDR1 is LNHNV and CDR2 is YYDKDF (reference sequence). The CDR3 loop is CATSSISKLVDTQYF. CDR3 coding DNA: TGTGCCACCAGTAGTATCTCCAAACTAGTGGATACGCAGTATTTT.

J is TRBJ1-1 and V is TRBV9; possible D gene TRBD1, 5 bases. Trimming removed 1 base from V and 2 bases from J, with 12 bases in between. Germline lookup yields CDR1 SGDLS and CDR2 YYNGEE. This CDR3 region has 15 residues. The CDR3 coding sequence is TGTGCCAGCAGCGTACCCACAGGACCCAACACTGAAGCTTTCTTT. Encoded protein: CASSVPTGPNTEAFF. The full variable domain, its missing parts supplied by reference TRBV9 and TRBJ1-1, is DSGVTQTPKHLITATGQRVTLRCSPRSGDLSVYWYQQSLDQGLQFLIQYYNGEERAKGNILERFSAQQFPDLHSELNLSSLELGDSALYFCASSVPTGPNTEAFFGQGTRLTVV.

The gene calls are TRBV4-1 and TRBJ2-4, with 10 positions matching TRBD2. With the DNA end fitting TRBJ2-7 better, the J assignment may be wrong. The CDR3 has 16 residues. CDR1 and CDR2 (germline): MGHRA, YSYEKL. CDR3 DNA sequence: TGCGCCAGCAGCCAAAGGCTAGCGGGAGTTTCATACGAGCAGTACTTC. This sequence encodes CASSQRLAGVSYEQYF.

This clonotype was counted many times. The CDR3 loop is CASSQDLTGGTVYEQYF. The CDR3 region has the DNA TGCGCCAGCAGCCAAGACCTGACAGGGGGAACAGTATACGAGCAGTACTTC. This sequence joins TRBV4-3 and TRBJ2-7; 9 positions agree with TRBD1. This CDR3 is built from 17 residues. The J segment lost 4 bases and the V segment lost 0 bases, leaving 10 bases of the junction unmatched. CDR1 is LGHNA and CDR2 is YSLEER in the germline V gene.

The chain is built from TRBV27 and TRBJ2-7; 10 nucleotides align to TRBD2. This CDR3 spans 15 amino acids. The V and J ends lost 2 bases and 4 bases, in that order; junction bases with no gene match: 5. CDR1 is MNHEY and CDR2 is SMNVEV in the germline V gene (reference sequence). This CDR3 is CASSLSGGAWYEQYF. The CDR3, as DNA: TGTGCCAGCAGTTTAAGCGGGGGGGCCTGGTACGAGCAGTACTTC.

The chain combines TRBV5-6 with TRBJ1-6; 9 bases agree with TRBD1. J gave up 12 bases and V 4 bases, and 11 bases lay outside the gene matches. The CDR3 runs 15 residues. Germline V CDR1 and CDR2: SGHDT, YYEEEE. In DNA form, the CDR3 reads TGTGCCAGCAGCAAGGGACAGGGAATCGGGAAACCCCTCCACTTT. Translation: CASSKGQGIGKPLHF.

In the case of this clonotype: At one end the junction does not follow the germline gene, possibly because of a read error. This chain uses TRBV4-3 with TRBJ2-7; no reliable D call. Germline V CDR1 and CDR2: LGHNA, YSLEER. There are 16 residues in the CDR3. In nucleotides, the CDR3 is TGCGCCAGTAGCCAAGAGGTGGCTGGGTTAGCCTACGAGCAGTACTTC. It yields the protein CASSQEVAGLAYEQYF.

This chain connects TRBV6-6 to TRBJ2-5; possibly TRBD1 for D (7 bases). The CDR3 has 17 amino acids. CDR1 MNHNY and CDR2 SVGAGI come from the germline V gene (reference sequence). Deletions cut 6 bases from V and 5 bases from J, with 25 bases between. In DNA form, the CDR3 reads TGTGCCAGCAGGAGTTACAGGGGCGGACATGGGAGGGAGACCCAGTACTTC. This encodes CASRSYRGGHGRETQYF.

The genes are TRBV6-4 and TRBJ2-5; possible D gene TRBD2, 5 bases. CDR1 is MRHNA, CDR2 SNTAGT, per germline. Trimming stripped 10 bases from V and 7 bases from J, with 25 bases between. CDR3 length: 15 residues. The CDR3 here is CANPGVRRRVVTQYF. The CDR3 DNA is TGTGCCAACCCCGGGGTCCGGAGGCGGGTCGTGACCCAGTACTTC.

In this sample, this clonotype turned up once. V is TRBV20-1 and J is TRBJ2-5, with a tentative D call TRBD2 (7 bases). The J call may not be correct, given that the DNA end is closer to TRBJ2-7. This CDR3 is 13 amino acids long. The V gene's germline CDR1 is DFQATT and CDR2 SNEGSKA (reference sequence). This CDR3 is CSARGDTAYEQYF. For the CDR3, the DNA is TGCAGTGCCCGGGGGGACACCGCCTACGAGCAGTACTTC.

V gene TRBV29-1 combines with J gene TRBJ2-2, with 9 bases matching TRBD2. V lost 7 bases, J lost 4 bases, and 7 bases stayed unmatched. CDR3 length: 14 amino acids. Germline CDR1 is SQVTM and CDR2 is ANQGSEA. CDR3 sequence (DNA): TGCAGCGCCATAGCGGGAGCCAGCACCGGGGAGCTGTTTTTT. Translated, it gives CSAIAGASTGELFF.